Here is one TCR beta chain with its context. Its antigen is as yet unknown. The CDR3 loop spans 14 amino acids. The germline V gene has CDR1 MDHEN and CDR2 SYDVKM. V lost 6 bases to trimming and J lost 1 base; unmatched junction nucleotides: 1. This sample is part of a study of cytomegalovirus exposure and HLA in healthy donors. For the study at large: An analysis done earlier identified roughly 120 million unique TCR beta sequences from about 180 million T cells. In terms of ancestry, the Caucasian-associated cluster contained 80% to 90% of the approximately 400 genotyped donors. Study conclusions and caveats: It was shown in a later analysis that HLA-associated TCR beta chains were more clonally expanded than other, equally common chains.

PCR employed 60 Vbeta and 13 Jbeta primers. This table comes from immunoSEQ multiplex PCR, and its TCRdb copy is limited to in-frame clones, with some not included. The sample table sets out roughly 75,000 clones. Sequencing was performed on PBMCs. The TCR was taken from a boy aged 5-17 years in good health and CMV-seronegative. The genes are TRBV28 and TRBJ2-1; TRBD1 matches at 9 bases. DNA of the CDR3: TGTGCCAGCAGGACAGGGGGGTCCTACAATGAGCAGTTCTTC. It codes for CASRTGGSYNEQFF.